One and the same sample provided the 10 T cell receptor beta chains below, sequenced in a study of identical twins. TCRdb analysed the 5' RACE reads with MiXCR anew, one entry per CDR3 protein. The sample consists of 1.5 million to 2 million distinct CDR3 sequences, around a third of them appearing once. Material: cord blood. The origin of the receptors is a newborn girl in good health.

The CDR3 region has the DNA TGCAGTGCTGAAGGGACAGGGTATAATTCACCCCTCCACTTT. Translating gives CSAEGTGYNSPLHF. V is TRBV20-1 and J is TRBJ1-6, with TRBD1 matching over 9 bases. Germline V gene lookup returns CDR1 DFQATT and CDR2 SNEGSKA (reference sequence). The V and J ends lost 5 bases and 4 bases, in that order; junction bases with no gene match: 3. CDR3 length: 14 residues.

This clonotype showed up just once. This chain joins TRBV5-1 and TRBJ2-7, with 12 bases fitting TRBD2. The DNA end is more similar to TRBJ2-5, so the J call may be wrong. Per germline, CDR1 SGHRS and CDR2 YFSETQ. The CDR3 totals 15 residues. The CDR3 reads CASSVTSGRVETQYF. CDR3 nucleotides: TGCGCCAGCAGCGTGACTAGCGGGAGAGTAGAGACCCAGTACTTC.

This sequence joins TRBV5-1 and TRBJ2-1; 7 nucleotides line up with TRBD1. With V trimmed by 2 bases and J by 2 bases, 7 bases remained unmatched. Germline V lookup: CDR1 SGHRS, CDR2 YFSETQ. The CDR3 runs to 16 residues. CDR3 sequence (DNA): TGCGCCAGCAGCTTACTGGACAGGAGAGCCTACAATGAGCAGTTCTTC. Translated: CASSLLDRRAYNEQFF.

The J gene is TRBJ2-2, the V gene TRBV4-1; no reliable D call. This CDR3 is 14 amino acids long. V lost 3 bases and J lost 5, with 10 bases in between. Germline CDR1 reads MGHRA; CDR2 reads YSYEKL. The CDR3 DNA follows: TGCGCCAGCAGCCATTACGACGCTACCGGGGAGCTGTTTTTT. This sequence encodes CASSHYDATGELFF.

This clonotype has a handful of counts. The chain recombines TRBV3-1 with TRBJ2-7; D remains ambiguous. Germline V gene data show CDR1 as LGHDT and CDR2 as YNNKEL (reference sequence). The germline V and J ends were trimmed by 1 base and 0 bases, with 13 bases remaining between them. The CDR3 totals 16 residues. CDR3 DNA: TGTGCCAGCAGCCAAGGGCCAGACTGGAGCTCCTACGAGCAGTACTTC. Its translation is CASSQGPDWSSYEQYF.

This chain connects TRBV12-3 or TRBV12-4 to TRBJ1-1; D is unresolved. Deletions cut 5 bases from V and 2 bases from J, with 12 bases between. CDR3 size: 14 residues. DNA for the CDR3: TGTGCCAGCAGTCTACAAACAGCAAACACTGAAGCTTTCTTT. Translating gives CASSLQTANTEAFF.

This clonotype showed up many times. The rearrangement uses TRBV12-3 or TRBV12-4 and TRBJ1-5, with 9 bases aligning to TRBD1. The V gene end was trimmed by 6 bases and the J gene end by 1 base; junction bases not matched to a gene: 13. The CDR3 extends over 18 amino acids. CDR3 residues: CASRLTRDRVGSNQPQHF. Here the CDR3 DNA reads TGTGCCAGCAGGTTAACCCGGGACAGGGTTGGGAGCAATCAGCCCCAGCATTTT.

The DNA of the CDR3 is TGTGCCAGCAGAAGTAAGGCCTACGAGCAGTACTTC. Protein product: CASRSKAYEQYF. The chain recombines TRBV12-3 or TRBV12-4 with TRBJ2-7; D uncertain. The ends were cut back, 6 bases at V and 2 bases at J, with 8 bases in the middle. This CDR3 comprises 12 residues.

This clonotype was seen repeatedly, ten times or more. V gene TRBV29-1 combines with J gene TRBJ2-3; D not certain. Germline V gives CDR1 SQVTM, CDR2 ANQGSEA. This CDR3 spans 14 amino acids. Trimming removed 5 bases from V and 1 base from J, with 13 bases in between. The chain's CDR3 is CSVSVTDRTDTQYF. The CDR3 nucleotides read TGCAGCGTTTCGGTCACGGACCGCACAGATACGCAGTATTTT.

The J gene is TRBJ2-1, the V gene TRBV20-1; 9 positions agree with TRBD1. The J call may be incorrect, as the DNA end agrees better with TRBJ2-7. The CDR3 contains 16 residues. The germline V gene has CDR1 DFQATT and CDR2 SNEGSKA (reference sequence). CDR3 amino acids: CSARDPYRGRYNEQYF. The CDR3 DNA reads as TGCAGTGCTAGGGACCCTTACAGGGGGCGATACAATGAGCAGTACTTC.